The clone carrying this T cell receptor beta chain was picked up a small number of times. Antigen unknown. The record originates from a study of T cell repertoires in cytomegalovirus infection. As for the study in general: The authors used CMV epitopes that were HLA-C-restricted (recently identified) and HLA-B-restricted (well studied). Indications of both CMV infection and matching HLA type were provided by public TCR beta signatures.

Study-wide findings and caveats: Cumulative frequency of public TCR beta families picked out carriers of CMV plus the relevant HLA. CMV-specific HLA-C-restricted TCR beta clonotypes dominated the ex vivo response.

TCRdb used MiXCR to reprocess the reads, holding one entry per CDR3 protein. The table has roughly 570,000 distinct CDR3 sequences, 40% seen once. CDR1 and CDR2 from the germline V gene are LNHNV and YYDKDF (reference sequence). This CDR3 spans 13 amino acids. The V end was cut by 4 bases, the J end by 4 bases, with 9 bases between. The sequenced sample was cultured PBMCs, obtained from culture after CMV antigen stimulation. This chain links TRBV15 with TRBJ2-3; D possibly corresponds to TRBD1 (5 bases). The origin of this receptor is a human donor in good health (CMV status not recorded). Some clones in this sample may be carry-over from other donors' samples. CDR3 loop: CATSIRVADTQYF. The CDR3 DNA follows: TGTGCCACCAGCATCAGGGTTGCAGATACGCAGTATTTT.